Given below is one T cell receptor (beta chain) in context. The data are from a study of blood T cell repertoires in COVID-19. The overall study: Samples of COVID-19 (acute and convalescent) were obtained from the United States, Italy and Spain.

Clones were sequenced by immunoSEQ multiplex PCR, and TCRdb holds only the in-frame ones, with some missing. The sample lists 150,000 to 200,000 clones, over 75% occurring once. Living in 20 to 30 US areas, the participants were between about 18 and 95 years of age. In assigning cohorts, the study relied on participant-reported clinical history. For recovered donors of Cohort 3, there were two negative PCRs, clearance, or symptom resolution. V lost 3 bases to trimming and J lost 6 bases, with 24 bases between them. This CDR3 has 19 amino acids. Germline V gene lookup returns CDR1 KGHSH and CDR2 LQKENI.

Sequenced sample: PBMCs or T cells enriched from blood (not recorded which). The receptor's source is a woman aged 18-29 years who had recovered from COVID-19. The genes are TRBV18 and TRBJ1-6, with D maybe TRBD1 (6 bases). CDR3 protein: CASSPVQGASMKGNSPLHF. DNA for the CDR3: TGTGCCAGCTCACCTGTACAGGGAGCGTCAATGAAGGGTAATTCACCCCTCCACTTT.